What follows describes a single T cell receptor beta chain. There are many counts of this clonotype. Its antigen target is currently unknown. Per-nucleotide qualities are absent, and no much larger clonotype sits a single base away. cDNA was synthesized by template-switch 5'RACE using a primer carrying a 10-nucleotide random unique molecular identifier by which each TCR transcript was tagged. Each sequencing run produced over 200 million TCR-beta sequences covering 15-18 subjects. The RNeasy kit was used to extract total RNA. Using the KAPA Real-time Library Amplification kit, TCR-beta VDJ regions were amplified with primers for the TCR constant region and the 5'RACE anchor. A first PCR added sample indexes and Illumina adaptors, after which a second PCR increased the library yield. After purification with Ampure beads, the TCR product of roughly 650 bp was size-selected on a 2% E-gel SizeSelection system. Before pooling, library quality was checked on a Bioanalyzer, concentration was measured with Qubit, and libraries were quantified with the Kapa Library Quantification kit. Libraries were sequenced paired-end 2 x 150 bp on an Illumina HiSeq 2500. To increase sequence diversity, about 23-32% phiX was spiked into each library pool. Under the source paper's analysis protocol: Quality-filtered reads were processed with the UMI-based MiGEC pipeline, and over 85% of raw TCR sequences were removed by the MiGEC pipeline during error correction. VDJ genes were aligned to IMGT germline references, and each clonotype was defined by a unique CDR3 amino acid sequence together with V-J genes. Clonal expansion, Shannon diversity and CDR3 relatedness were evaluated with VDJtools (CalcPairwiseDistances, ClusterSamples), while phylogenetic trees were built in CLCbio workbench. Clones with at least 8 unique UMIs were defined as expanded, with this threshold being based on coefficient-of-variation modelling across technical triplicates. The public reads were reanalyzed by TCRdb: fastp trimming at Q25, MiXCR alignment, in-frame beta chains only. Every entry covers one CDR3 protein and lists the most common genes and DNA from its rows. The V and J calls were not made by the authors but by TCRdb's processing. For this sample the table gives fewer than 85,000 distinct CDR3 sequences, of which approximately 5% were detected only once. Of the sample, around 2.3% falls within the top ten clones.

Counted from cysteine to phenylalanine, this CDR3 has 12 amino acids. The read is trimmed to its CDR3 DNA, 36 bases read in frame from base 1. As encoded in the germline V gene (reference sequence), CDR1 is DFQATT while CDR2 is SNEGSKA. This sample is drawn from a study of neurological immune-mediated disorders (dated by TCRdb to the late 2010s). About the study as a whole: Among the approximately 35 multiple sclerosis patients, relapsing-remitting MS accounted for approximately 30 and secondary progressive MS accounted for 3. The cohort was made up of 65 to 75 subjects, consisting of 14 HAM/TSP patients, about 35 multiple sclerosis patients and 20 healthy controls. Peripheral blood TCR-beta repertoires from HTLV-I-associated myelopathy (HAM/TSP) patients, multiple sclerosis patients and healthy controls were compared by UMI-based sequencing. The 100 to 110 TCR-beta libraries covered PBMC samples along with longitudinal samples, technical triplicates, and paired sorted CD4+ and CD8+ T-cell subsets.

Libraries from unsorted PBMCs were made from 2 million PBMCs kept in RNAlater at -80 degrees C until RNA extraction. The multiple sclerosis patients were enrolled in a US clinical protocol that used magnetic resonance imaging to evaluate disease progression. Peripheral blood underwent Ficoll-Hypaque density gradient centrifugation to isolate PBMCs, which were then cryopreserved in liquid nitrogen. What the authors observed across the whole study: No identical CDR3 amino acid sequences were shared among expanded clones across subjects, suggesting private TCR-beta repertoires in all groups. In phylogenetic analysis, the repertoires of 18 of 34 MS patients grouped into a cluster of related CDR3 sequences, which suggests a possible signature at the repertoire level. The MS cluster was not associated with any clinical or MRI features, and the authors stated that larger cohorts are needed. The highest TCR clonal expansion was observed in HAM/TSP patients, whereas the lowest was observed in MS patients, even when compared with healthy controls.

The chain links TRBV20-1 with TRBJ1-2, with TRBD1 tentatively as D gene (5 bases match). The sample comprised PBMCs. The clonotype comes from a woman aged 25 to 39 with multiple sclerosis. Read as DNA, the sequence is TGCAGCGCCAGTCGGGGACGGGATGGCTACACCTTC. The encoded protein is CSASRGRDGYTF.